The next 21 T cell receptor beta chains were all read from a single sample in a study of cytotoxic CD8 clonotypes in ibrutinib-treated CLL. This table comes from immunoSEQ multiplex PCR, and its TCRdb copy is limited to in-frame clones, with some not included. Of some 290,000 clones listed, roughly 80% are singletons. The starting material was PBMCs, obtained before ibrutinib treatment. Every receptor here comes from a human donor with chronic lymphocytic leukemia.

The chain couples TRBV6-6 to TRBJ2-7; a possible D gene is TRBD1 (6 bases). The CDR3 totals 13 residues. The V end was cut by 5 bases, the J end by 6 bases, with 14 bases between. The V gene's germline CDR1 is MNHNY and CDR2 SVGAGI (reference sequence). This chain's CDR3 is CASSGAGTTEQYF. CDR3 nucleotide sequence: TGTGCCAGCAGTGGCGCCGGGACAACCGAGCAGTACTTC.

CDR3 coding DNA: TGTGCCAGCAGCTTATATCTCTCGGGACAGGCGGACGAGCAGTACTTC. Translating it yields CASSLYLSGQADEQYF. The rearrangement joins TRBV7-2 to TRBJ2-7; 8 bases are a match to TRBD1. The length of the CDR3 is 16 residues. Germline values: CDR1 SGHTA, CDR2 FQGNSA. Germline trimming cut 2 bases from V and 5 bases from J; bases unmatched to any gene: 11.

The chain uses TRBV15 and TRBJ1-1; 8 bases match TRBD1. This CDR3 is built from 13 residues. Germline V gene data show CDR1 as LNHNV and CDR2 as YYDKDF (reference sequence). The V segment lost 5 bases and the J segment 7 bases; nucleotides outside the gene matches: 6. In DNA form, the CDR3 reads TGTGCCACCAGCCAAGACAGGGGACTTGAAGCTTTCTTT. Its translation is CATSQDRGLEAFF.

This chain joins TRBV5-6 and TRBJ2-3, with D maybe TRBD2 (5 bases). The V and J ends lost 4 bases and 4 bases respectively, with 16 bases between them. CDR1 SGHDT and CDR2 YYEEEE come from the germline V gene. The CDR3 spans 15 residues. CDR3 loop: CASSPGGSTSDTQYF. For the CDR3, the DNA is TGTGCCAGCAGCCCAGGAGGCAGCACATCAGATACGCAGTATTTT.

The chain employs TRBV5-4 and TRBJ1-1; D remains ambiguous. V lost 1 base and J lost 6, with 10 bases in between. Germline V CDR1 and CDR2: SGHNT, YYREEE (reference sequence). The CDR3 runs to 13 residues. CDR3 residues: CASSLPGTAEAFF. The DNA of the CDR3 is TGTGCCAGCAGCTTGCCGGGAACGGCTGAAGCTTTCTTT.

The chain combines TRBV14 with TRBJ2-3; 7 bases are a match to TRBD1. J was trimmed by 4 bases and V by 3 bases; bases with no gene match: 1. This CDR3 has 13 residues. Germline V lookup: CDR1 SGHDN, CDR2 FVKESK. In DNA, the CDR3 is TGTGCCAGCAGCCACACAGGGGCAGATACGCAGTATTTT. This translates into CASSHTGADTQYF.

This clone has only one observation. For the CDR3, the DNA is TGTGCCAGTAGTAATAAATGGTTAGGGGCGTTCGACGAGCAGTACTTC. This sequence encodes CASSNKWLGAFDEQYF. The chain is built from TRBV19 and TRBJ2-7; perhaps TRBD1 as D (5 bases). The CDR3 totals 16 residues. The germline CDR1 and CDR2 sequences are LNHDA and SQIVND (reference sequence). With 4 bases removed from V and 5 bases from J, the gap between germline ends came to 21 bases.

The chain links TRBV28 to TRBJ1-2; D remains ambiguous. Germline V lookup: CDR1 MDHEN, CDR2 SYDVKM. This CDR3 contains 12 residues. Trimming left V 5 bases short and J 4 bases short, with 8 bases between. This CDR3 reads CASSPRFYGYTF. CDR3 in DNA: TGTGCCAGCAGTCCGAGGTTCTATGGCTACACCTTC.

A few counts support this clone. This rearrangement joins TRBV9 to TRBJ1-2, with D uncertain. The germline V gene encodes CDR1 SGDLS and CDR2 YYNGEE. V dropped 6 bases and J dropped 7 bases, with 19 bases sitting between them. The CDR3 sequence is 14 residues long. This chain's CDR3 is CASTDHFDWGGYTF. CDR3 bases: TGTGCCAGCACTGACCATTTTGATTGGGGTGGCTACACCTTC.

This clone has a single count. This chain joins TRBV2 and TRBJ1-2; 8 bases are shared with TRBD1. Trimming took 5 bases from V and 4 from J; bases not matched to a gene: 9. This CDR3 is 15 amino acids long. Germline CDR1 reads SNHLY; CDR2 reads FYNNEI. In nucleotides, the CDR3 is TGTGCCAGCAGTCCAAGGACAGGGCGAAGCTATGGCTACACCTTC. This codes for CASSPRTGRSYGYTF.

The V and J genes are TRBV27 and TRBJ2-5; 8 bases fit TRBD2. This CDR3 region has 19 residues. The V and J ends lost 2 bases and 5 bases, in that order; junction bases with no gene match: 19. Germline V gene data show CDR1 as MNHEY and CDR2 as SMNVEV (reference sequence). The chain's CDR3 is CASSLLPPLSGGPGETQYF. In nucleotides, the CDR3 is TGTGCCAGCAGTTTACTTCCGCCCCTATCGGGAGGGCCGGGGGAGACCCAGTACTTC.

The chain couples TRBV7-6 to TRBJ2-1, with a possible D match to TRBD2 (5 bases). Looked up from germline, CDR1 is SGHVS and CDR2 is FNYEAQ. The germline V and J ends were trimmed by 2 bases and 7 bases, with 12 bases remaining between them. CDR3 length equals 14 residues. CDR3 in amino acids: CASSLMLAVNEQFF. CDR3 in DNA: TGTGCCAGCAGCTTAATGCTAGCCGTTAATGAGCAGTTCTTC.

V and J are TRBV29-1 and TRBJ2-1; the match to TRBD2 covers 13 bases. This CDR3 is 15 amino acids long. Germline CDR1 and CDR2: SQVTM and ANQGSEA. With V trimmed by 5 bases and J by 1 base, 2 bases remained unmatched. CDR3 residues: CSVRTSGSSYNEQFF. CDR3 nucleotide sequence: TGCAGCGTTCGGACTAGCGGGAGTTCCTACAATGAGCAGTTCTTC.

There are a few counts of this clone. The chain carries TRBV4-1 and TRBJ1-2; 8 bases map to TRBD1. After removal of 1 base from V and 3 bases from J, the junction contained 7 bases not matched to a gene. The CDR3 contains 16 residues. Germline CDR1 reads MGHRA; CDR2 reads YSYEKL. The CDR3 loop reads CASSQGLGTGHYGYTF. CDR3 in DNA: TGCGCCAGCAGCCAAGGCCTCGGGACAGGCCACTATGGCTACACCTTC.

This sequence joins TRBV2 and TRBJ1-5, with unresolved D. V shed 4 bases and J shed 6 bases, with 10 bases lying between them. The CDR3 consists of 13 residues. From germline, CDR1 is SNHLY and CDR2 FYNNEI. The CDR3 spells CASSVESRQPQHF. The CDR3 nucleotides read TGTGCCAGCAGTGTGGAAAGTCGTCAGCCCCAGCATTTT.

The genes are TRBV19 and TRBJ1-2; perhaps TRBD1 as D (6 bases). V lost 6 bases and J lost 8, with 19 bases in between. The length of the CDR3 is 14 residues. Germline V CDR1 and CDR2: LNHDA, SQIVND (reference sequence). CDR3 coding DNA: TGTGCCAGTAGACCGAGACAGGCGGCCTGGGGCTACACCTTC. Protein: CASRPRQAAWGYTF.

V is TRBV27 and J is TRBJ1-4, with 7 bases lining up with TRBD1. Germline CDR1 and CDR2: MNHEY and SMNVEV (reference sequence). Trimming took 3 bases from V and 7 from J; bases not matched to a gene: 5. CDR3 length equals 14 residues. CDR3 DNA sequence: TGTGCCAGCAGTTTTCGGCCAGGGGGTGAAAAACTGTTTTTT. It codes for CASSFRPGGEKLFF.

This chain connects TRBV19 to TRBJ2-7, with 11 nucleotides matching TRBD2. Germline lookup yields CDR1 LNHDA and CDR2 SQIVND (reference sequence). V trimming: 7 bases; J trimming: 2 bases; junction bases outside the gene matches: 7. This CDR3 spans 15 amino acids. CDR3 DNA: TGTGCCAGTACCACGGGACTAGCGGAAACCTACGAGCAGTACTTC. Translating gives CASTTGLAETYEQYF.

The chain carries TRBV27 and TRBJ2-7; 12 nucleotides line up with TRBD2. From germline, CDR1 is MNHEY and CDR2 SMNVEV (reference sequence). This CDR3 region has 18 residues. Losses at the gene ends were 4 bases for V and 0 bases for J; bases not matched to a gene: 10. Here the CDR3 reads CASSSTPKLAGGSYEQYF. The CDR3 DNA sequence: TGTGCCAGCAGTTCCACCCCAAAACTAGCGGGAGGCTCCTACGAGCAGTACTTC.

V usage is TRBV27 and J usage is TRBJ2-7; D tentatively reads TRBD1 or TRBD2 (5 bases each). The V and J ends lost 6 bases and 5 bases respectively, with 11 bases between them. In germline, CDR1 is MNHEY, CDR2 SMNVEV (reference sequence). The CDR3 spans 12 residues. CDR3 DNA: TGTGCCAGCAGCAAATGGGACGACGAGCAGTACTTC. It specifies CASSKWDDEQYF.

The V and J genes are TRBV4-1 and TRBJ2-5; D possibly corresponds to TRBD2 (5 bases). CDR3 length equals 17 residues. Trimming took 1 base from V and 0 from J, leaving 15 bases between them. Per the germline V gene, CDR1 is MGHRA and CDR2 is YSYEKL. CDR3 DNA sequence: TGCGCCAGCAGCCAAGTCGGGTTCAAGCGGTACCAAGAGACCCAGTACTTC. Amino acids: CASSQVGFKRYQETQYF.